Below are 7 T cell receptor beta chains sequenced from a single sample in a study of blood T cell repertoires in COVID-19. Data came from immunoSEQ multiplex PCR; TCRdb stores just in-frame clones and leaves some out. This sample yields about 280,000 clones, of which roughly 80% are seen a single time; roughly 5.3% belongs to the top ten. The sequenced sample consisted of PBMCs or T cells enriched from blood (not recorded which). The receptors originated from a man aged 35-49 years who had been exposed to COVID-19.

J is TRBJ1-5 and V is TRBV24-1, with unresolved D. This CDR3 is built from 14 residues. Germline V gene sequence: CDR1 KGHDR, CDR2 SFDVKD. The CDR3 DNA is TGTACCGTGGGGAGGCGGTGGAGCAATCAGCCCCAGCATTTT. This translates into CTVGRRWSNQPQHF.

Here the CDR3 DNA reads TGTGCCACCAGTCCACCGGGACAGGGCTATGGCTACACCTTC. Protein: CATSPPGQGYGYTF. The chain couples TRBV24-1 to TRBJ1-2; 9 bases are a match to TRBD1. CDR1 is KGHDR and CDR2 is SFDVKD in the germline V gene. The ends lost 6 bases at V and 4 bases at J; junction bases unmatched: 5. This CDR3 has 14 residues.

The chain is built from TRBV2 and TRBJ1-5; D is possibly TRBD1 (6 bases). The CDR3 contains 15 residues. The germline V and J ends were trimmed by 8 bases and 3 bases, with 17 bases remaining between them. CDR1 and CDR2 (germline): SNHLY, FYNNEI. Here the CDR3 DNA reads TGTGCCAGCTGCGCTCGTGGGGGCACCAATCAGCCCCAGCATTTT. Its translation: CASCARGGTNQPQHF.

This clone appeared a few times. The rearrangement joins TRBV6-5 to TRBJ2-7; TRBD1 matches at 9 bases. The germline V gene has CDR1 MNHEY and CDR2 SVGAGI. The ends lost 2 bases at V and 0 bases at J; junction bases unmatched: 2. The CDR3 runs 15 residues. The CDR3 nucleotides read TGTGCCAGCAGTTACGGACAGGGGAGCTCCTACGAGCAGTACTTC. Residues: CASSYGQGSSYEQYF.

The chain has TRBV5-6 and TRBJ2-6, with 8 bases aligning to TRBD1. J lost 0 bases, V lost 4 bases, and 9 bases had no gene match. CDR1 SGHDT and CDR2 YYEEEE come from the germline V gene. This CDR3 spans 18 amino acids. In DNA form, the CDR3 reads TGTGCCAGCAGCACCCGACAGGGGCTCGACTCTGGGGCCAACGTCCTGACTTTC. It translates to CASSTRQGLDSGANVLTF.

The genes are TRBV12-3 or TRBV12-4 and TRBJ1-2; 9 nucleotides align to TRBD1. The CDR3 has 13 amino acids. V was clipped by 5 bases and J by 4 bases; unmatched bases: 2. This CDR3 reads CASSMTGGYGYTF. The CDR3 nucleotides read TGTGCCAGCAGTATGACAGGGGGCTATGGCTACACCTTC.

This clone was counted a few times. CDR3 sequence reads: CASARYGGSGETQYF. CDR3 nucleotide sequence: TGCGCCAGCGCCCGCTATGGTGGGAGCGGAGAGACCCAGTACTTC. This chain connects TRBV5-1 to TRBJ2-5, with a possible D match to TRBD2 (5 bases). The CDR3 has 15 amino acids. V shed 7 bases and J shed 4 bases, with 20 bases lying between them. CDR1 is SGHRS and CDR2 is YFSETQ in the germline V gene.